This T cell receptor beta chain was recovered during a study of OX40 agonist ivuxolimab in advanced cancers. At the level of the study: Ivuxolimab, an agonistic anti-OX40 (CD134) antibody, was given to patients. Three patients, one with hepatocellular carcinoma and two with cutaneous melanoma, achieved partial responses.

Regarding the study as a whole: The study observed clonal expansion of CD4+ and CD8+ blood T cells by week 6 at 0.1 to 3.0 mg/kg. Relative to CD4+, CD8+ T cells held more expanded clones on average.

As for this clone: Its antigen is still unknown.

Sequencing was performed with immunoSEQ multiplex PCR; in TCRdb, only in-frame clones are kept and a portion is missing. The table records roughly 100,000 clones, around 84% of them present only once. The germline gives CDR1 LGHNA, CDR2 YSLEER. V shed 2 bases and J shed 4 bases, with 23 bases lying between them. The CDR3 is 18 amino acids. This specimen was CD4+ or CD8+ T cells sorted from blood, taken in a trial of the OX40 agonist ivuxolimab. This rearrangement joins TRBV4-3 to TRBJ1-2; D not certain. This TCR came from an adult with an advanced solid tumor such as melanoma, head and neck, liver or kidney cancer. Here the CDR3 reads CASSQFHLQSSPFYGYTF. The CDR3 region has the DNA TGCGCCAGCAGCCAATTCCACCTACAGTCTTCCCCCTTCTATGGCTACACCTTC.